This T cell receptor beta chain was obtained from a study of beta chain features in type 1 diabetes. Reverse transcription of all isolated RNA meant that expressed TCRB transcripts were sequenced. Only in-frame clones appear in the TCRdb table, and some are missing; sequencing was by immunoSEQ multiplex PCR. The data hold 600,000 to 650,000 clones, with roughly 15% observed a single time. V lost 3 bases and J lost 4, with 16 bases in between. CDR1 and CDR2 from the germline V gene are SNHLY and FYNNEI. The CDR3 totals 16 residues. This receptor was identified in a man aged 18 to 30 in good health. V is TRBV2 and J is TRBJ1-3, with D tentatively TRBD1 (5 bases). The sequenced sample was naive CD4+ T cells from blood. For the CDR3, the DNA is TGTGCCAGCAGTGATTCGACCTTGGGGGTAGGAAACACCATATATTTT. Translated: CASSDSTLGVGNTIYF.